The next 11 T cell receptor beta chains were all read from a single sample in a study of CD8+CD57+ T cells in acquired aplastic anemia. By flow cytometry, patients selected for sequencing had shown an expansion of CD8+CD57+ cells. Genomic DNA was employed as the template in profiling TCR beta VDJ and CDR3. TCRdb analysed the reads with MiXCR anew, one entry per CDR3 protein. The data show about 43,000 distinct CDR3 sequences, less than 65% seen once. The specimen sequenced was sorted CD4+, CD8+, or CD8+CD57+ T cells (not recorded which) from PBMCs. These receptors came from a human donor with aplastic anemia.

The rearrangement joins TRBV4-3 to TRBJ1-5; D might be TRBD1 (6 bases). V lost 3 bases and J lost 6, with 9 bases in between. This CDR3 is 13 amino acids long. Germline assignment: CDR1 LGHNA and CDR2 YSLEER. The CDR3 spells CASSHTGTQPQHF. In DNA, the CDR3 is TGCGCCAGCAGCCATACAGGGACTCAGCCCCAGCATTTT.

At least ten counts were recorded for this clonotype. DNA of the CDR3: TGTGCCAGCCGTACAGGGTTTTGGGCAGATACGCAGTATTTT. As protein: CASRTGFWADTQYF. The chain employs TRBV19 and TRBJ2-3; maybe TRBD1 (6 bases). The CDR3 is 14 amino acids. In germline, CDR1 is LNHDA, CDR2 SQIVND (reference sequence). V shed 9 bases and J shed 4 bases, with 17 bases lying between them.

The chain combines TRBV11-2 with TRBJ1-1; the D gene is possibly TRBD1 (5 bases). This CDR3 contains 16 residues. With 5 bases removed from V and 1 base from J, the gap between germline ends came to 17 bases. Germline CDR1 is SGHAT and CDR2 is FQNNGV. DNA for the CDR3: TGTGCCAGCAGCCCTACTAGGGGTCGAACGAACACTGAAGCTTTCTTT. Translation: CASSPTRGRTNTEAFF.

The rearrangement links TRBV5-4 to TRBJ1-3; D possibly corresponds to TRBD1 (5 bases). Trimming took off 2 bases at V and 2 bases at J, with 8 bases between the two ends. Germline V CDR1 and CDR2: SGHNT, YYREEE (reference sequence). This CDR3 region has 14 residues. CDR3 DNA: TGTGCCAGCAGCTTAGGGGCCGCTGGAAACACCATATATTTT. Protein: CASSLGAAGNTIYF. Drawing the rest from reference TRBV5-4 and TRBJ1-3, the complete variable domain is ETGVTQSPTHLIKTRGQQVTLRCSSQSGHNTVSWYQQALGQGPQFIFQYYREEENGRGNFPPRFSGLQFPNYSSELNVNALELDDSALYLCASSLGAAGNTIYFGEGSWLTVV.

This clonotype was observed many times. The chain couples TRBV6-5 to TRBJ1-1; possible D gene TRBD1, 5 bases. CDR3 size: 14 residues. Germline CDR1 and CDR2: MNHEY and SVGAGI. V was trimmed by 5 bases and J by 3 bases, leaving 13 bases between them. Written as DNA, the CDR3 is TGTGCCAGCAGTGCTGGGGGGACCTACACTGAAGCTTTCTTT. Its protein is CASSAGGTYTEAFF.

This clonotype has just a few counts. The chain joins TRBV2 to TRBJ2-7, with 14 bases that match TRBD2. Per germline, CDR1 SNHLY and CDR2 FYNNEI. The V and J ends lost 1 base and 2 bases, in that order; junction bases with no gene match: 10. The CDR3 contains 19 residues. The CDR3: CASSEDPGTSGGPPYEQYF. In DNA, the CDR3 is TGTGCCAGCAGTGAAGACCCCGGGACTAGCGGGGGCCCCCCCTACGAGCAGTACTTC. Based on the CDR3 plus reference TRBV2 and TRBJ2-7, the full variable domain is EPEVTQTPSHQVTQMGQEVILRCVPISNHLYFYWYRQILGQKVEFLVSFYNNEISEKSEIFDDQFSVERPDGSNFTLKIRSTKLEDSAMYFCASSEDPGTSGGPPYEQYFGPGTRLTVT.

The sample holds many counts of this clonotype. J is TRBJ2-1 and V is TRBV9, with 11 bases matching TRBD2. Germline trimming cut 3 bases from V and 12 bases from J; bases unmatched to any gene: 14. CDR1 SGDLS and CDR2 YYNGEE come from the germline V gene. The CDR3 sequence is 16 residues long. The CDR3 reads CASSGFGSGGVWGQFF. DNA for the CDR3: TGTGCCAGCAGCGGTTTCGGTAGCGGGGGGGTTTGGGGGCAGTTCTTC.

Ten or more counts support this clonotype. The gene calls are TRBV20-1 and TRBJ1-1; D remains ambiguous. Germline CDR1 DFQATT, CDR2 SNEGSKA (reference sequence). CDR3 length: 15 amino acids. V shed 0 bases and J shed 1 base, with 12 bases lying between them. The CDR3 region is CSARDLGSENTEAFF. The CDR3 bases are TGCAGTGCTAGAGATCTGGGGTCCGAGAACACTGAAGCTTTCTTT.

This clonotype was observed at least ten times. This sequence joins TRBV7-6 and TRBJ1-2; TRBD1 is a possible D gene (5 bases). This CDR3 comprises 15 residues. Per the germline V gene, CDR1 is SGHVS and CDR2 is FNYEAQ. V was trimmed by 5 bases and J by 7 bases, leaving 20 bases between them. The DNA of the CDR3 is TGTGCCAGCAGCCTCCTGGAGGGGCTGACTAGTGGCTACACCTTC. Translated, it gives CASSLLEGLTSGYTF. Filled out from reference TRBV7-6 and TRBJ1-2, the complete variable domain reads GAGVSQSPRYKVTKRGQDVALRCDPISGHVSLYWYRQALGQGPEFLTYFNYEAQQDKSGLPNDRFSAERPEGSISTLTIQRTEQRDSAMYRCASSLLEGLTSGYTFGSGTRLTVV.

This clonotype has ten or more counts. This chain links TRBV7-6 with TRBJ1-3; D is uncertain. The CDR3 runs 13 residues. From germline, CDR1 is SGHVS and CDR2 FNYEAQ. Trimming pared 1 base from V and 3 bases from J, leaving 4 bases between. The CDR3 loop is CASSLGGGNTIYF. The CDR3 bases are TGTGCCAGCAGCTTAGGAGGTGGAAACACCATATATTTT.

This clonotype was observed at least ten times. The V gene is TRBV5-6, the J gene TRBJ1-5; no firm D call. V lost 0 bases and J lost 3, with 4 bases in between. Germline V CDR1 and CDR2: SGHDT, YYEEEE. This CDR3 spans 13 amino acids. The CDR3: CASSLGTNQPQHF. DNA of the CDR3: TGTGCCAGCAGCTTGGGCACCAATCAGCCCCAGCATTTT. Together with reference TRBV5-6 and TRBJ1-5, the CDR3 gives the full variable domain: DAGVTQSPTHLIKTRGQQVTLRCSPKSGHDTVSWYQQALGQGPQFIFQYYEEEERQRGNFPDRFSGHQFPNYSSELNVNALLLGDSALYLCASSLGTNQPQHFGDGTRLSIL.